This T cell receptor beta chain is drawn from a study of spatial heterogeneity in lung cancer. Study background: Across the raw uncorrected reads, a unique TCR and UMI combination was observed, on average, more than ten times.

TCRdb re-derived calls from the 5' RACE reads in MiXCR, one entry per CDR3 protein. The sample yields 45,000 to 55,000 distinct CDR3 sequences, approximately 5.3% seen once. This clonotype was found many times. The germline V gene encodes CDR1 MNHEY and CDR2 SVGAGI. The CDR3 extends over 11 amino acids. With 6 bases removed from V and 8 bases from J, the gap between germline ends came to 10 bases. Time point described: sample taken at primary tumor resection. Sequencing was performed on whole RNA extracted from tumor and nontumor lung tissue, or from frozen PBMC, and the material was left unsorted. The sample in question was PBMCs, obtained at surgery. This clonotype originated in a male donor with early-stage non-small cell lung cancer. The V call is TRBV6-5, the J call TRBJ1-2; D is unclear. Here the CDR3 reads CASSHSGGYTF. CDR3 coding DNA: TGTGCCAGCAGCCATTCCGGGGGCTACACCTTC.